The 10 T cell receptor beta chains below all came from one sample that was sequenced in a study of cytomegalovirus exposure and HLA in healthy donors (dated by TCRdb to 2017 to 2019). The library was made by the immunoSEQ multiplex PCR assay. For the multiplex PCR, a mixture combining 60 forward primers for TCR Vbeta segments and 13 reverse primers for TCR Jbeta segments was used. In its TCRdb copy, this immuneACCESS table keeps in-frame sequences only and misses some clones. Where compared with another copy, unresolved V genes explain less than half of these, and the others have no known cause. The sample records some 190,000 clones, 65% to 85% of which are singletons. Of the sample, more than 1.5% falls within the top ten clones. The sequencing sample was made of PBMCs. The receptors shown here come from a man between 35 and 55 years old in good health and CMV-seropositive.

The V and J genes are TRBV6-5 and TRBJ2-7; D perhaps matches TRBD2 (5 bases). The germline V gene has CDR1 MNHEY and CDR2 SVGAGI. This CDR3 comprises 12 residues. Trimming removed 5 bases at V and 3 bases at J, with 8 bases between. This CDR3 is CASSNRDYEQYF. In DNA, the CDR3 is TGTGCCAGCAGTAACCGGGACTACGAGCAGTACTTC.

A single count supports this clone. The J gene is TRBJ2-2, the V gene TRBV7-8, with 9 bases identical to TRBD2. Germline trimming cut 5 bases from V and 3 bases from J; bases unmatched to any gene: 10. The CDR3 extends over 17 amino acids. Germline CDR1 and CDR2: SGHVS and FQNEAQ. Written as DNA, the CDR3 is TGTGCCAGCAGCCCCCGAGGCTCTAGCGGGGACACCGGGGAGCTGTTTTTT. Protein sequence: CASSPRGSSGDTGELFF.

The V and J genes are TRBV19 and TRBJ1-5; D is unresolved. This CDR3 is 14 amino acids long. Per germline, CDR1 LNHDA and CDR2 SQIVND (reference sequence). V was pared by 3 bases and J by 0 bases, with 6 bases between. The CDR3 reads CASSIGFSNQPQHF. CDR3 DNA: TGTGCCAGTAGTATCGGTTTTAGCAATCAGCCCCAGCATTTT.

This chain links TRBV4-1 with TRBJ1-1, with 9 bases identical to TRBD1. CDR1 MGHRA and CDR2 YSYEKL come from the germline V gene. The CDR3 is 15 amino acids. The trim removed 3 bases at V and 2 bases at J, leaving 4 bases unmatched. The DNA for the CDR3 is TGCGCCAGCAGCCAGGGGACAGGGTTCAACACTGAAGCTTTCTTT. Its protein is CASSQGTGFNTEAFF.

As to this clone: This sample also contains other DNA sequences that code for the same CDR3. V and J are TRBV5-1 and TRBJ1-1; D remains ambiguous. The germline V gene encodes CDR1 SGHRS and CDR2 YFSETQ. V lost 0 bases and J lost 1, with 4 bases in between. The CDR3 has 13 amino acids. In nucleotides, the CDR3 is TGCGCCAGCAGCTTGGCCTCGAACACTGAAGCTTTCTTT. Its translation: CASSLASNTEAFF.

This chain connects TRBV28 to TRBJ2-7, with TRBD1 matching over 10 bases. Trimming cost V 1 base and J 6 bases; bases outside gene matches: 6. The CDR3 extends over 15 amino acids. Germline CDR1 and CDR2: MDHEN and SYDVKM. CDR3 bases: TGTGCCAGCAGTTTATTGGTGACAGGGGGCTCCGAGCAGTACTTC. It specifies CASSLLVTGGSEQYF.

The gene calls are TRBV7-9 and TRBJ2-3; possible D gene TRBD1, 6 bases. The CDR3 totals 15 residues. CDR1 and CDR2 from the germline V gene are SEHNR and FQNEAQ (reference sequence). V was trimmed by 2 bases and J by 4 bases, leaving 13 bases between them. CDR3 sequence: CASSLSGAYPDTQYF. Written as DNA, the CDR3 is TGTGCCAGCAGCTTATCAGGGGCTTACCCAGATACGCAGTATTTT.

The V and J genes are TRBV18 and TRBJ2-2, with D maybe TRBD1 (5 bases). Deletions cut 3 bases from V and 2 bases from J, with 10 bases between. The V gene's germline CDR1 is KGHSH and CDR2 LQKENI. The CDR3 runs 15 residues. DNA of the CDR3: TGTGCCAGCTCACCTCAGGGAAGCAACACCGGGGAGCTGTTTTTT. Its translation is CASSPQGSNTGELFF.

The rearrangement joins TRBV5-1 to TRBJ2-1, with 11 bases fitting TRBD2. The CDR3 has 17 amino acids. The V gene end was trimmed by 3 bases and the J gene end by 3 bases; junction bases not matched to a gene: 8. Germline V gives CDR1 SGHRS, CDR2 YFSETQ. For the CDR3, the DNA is TGCGCCAGCAGCTGGGATATAGCGGGAGGGAACTACAATGAGCAGTTCTTC. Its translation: CASSWDIAGGNYNEQFF.

The CDR3 spells CASSLTESYEQYF. The CDR3 coding sequence is TGTGCCAGCAGCTTGACCGAGTCCTACGAGCAGTACTTC. The V call is TRBV5-4, the J call TRBJ2-7; D gene unclear. Trimming removed 1 base at V and 1 base at J, with 6 bases between. Per the germline V gene, CDR1 is SGHNT and CDR2 is YYREEE (reference sequence). This CDR3 comprises 13 residues.